This entry lists 3 T cell receptor beta chains sequenced from one sample in a study of cytomegalovirus exposure and HLA in healthy donors. Here immunoSEQ multiplex PCR was the method, and the copy in TCRdb shows in-frame clones only, minus some. The sample has tens of thousands of clones; approximately 95% are singletons. The sample was PBMCs. All receptors come from a man between 18 and 35 years old in good health and CMV-seronegative.

The genes are TRBV5-4 and TRBJ1-3, with TRBD1 as a possible D gene (5 bases). The CDR3 contains 15 residues. In germline, CDR1 is SGHNT, CDR2 YYREEE (reference sequence). Trimming pared 3 bases from V and 4 bases from J, leaving 14 bases between. CDR3 DNA sequence: TGTGCCAGCAGCTGGGGACTCTACGGGGGAAACACCATATATTTT. This codes for CASSWGLYGGNTIYF.

The chain employs TRBV5-6 and TRBJ1-2, with 7 positions matching TRBD1. CDR3 length equals 14 residues. The junction had 8 bases not matched to a gene; V was cut back by 4 bases and J by 5 bases. CDR1 is SGHDT and CDR2 is YYEEEE in the germline V gene. CDR3 protein: CASSLMGQTYGYTF. CDR3 nucleotide sequence: TGTGCCAGCAGCCTTATGGGACAGACTTATGGCTACACCTTC. The complete variable domain, with remaining parts taken from reference TRBV5-6 and TRBJ1-2, reads DAGVTQSPTHLIKTRGQQVTLRCSPKSGHDTVSWYQQALGQGPQFIFQYYEEEERQRGNFPDRFSGHQFPNYSSELNVNALLLGDSALYLCASSLMGQTYGYTFGSGTRLTVV.

V gene TRBV13 combines with J gene TRBJ2-5; tentative D call: TRBD2 (5 bases). The CDR3 runs 17 residues. Trimming pared 3 bases from V and 5 bases from J, leaving 22 bases between. Germline CDR1 PRHDT, CDR2 FYEKMQ (reference sequence). The CDR3 DNA reads as TGTGCCAGCAGCTTTTTTCGGGGAAGCGCCCTAGGGGAGACCCAGTACTTC. This encodes CASSFFRGSALGETQYF. Complete variable domain (other parts from reference TRBV13 and TRBJ2-5): AAGVIQSPRHLIKEKRETATLKCYPIPRHDTVYWYQQGPGQDPQFLISFYEKMQSDKGSIPDRFSAQQFSDYHSELNMSSLELGDSALYFCASSFFRGSALGETQYFGPGTRLLVL.